This entry lists 13 T cell receptor beta chains sequenced from one sample in a study of blood T cell repertoires in COVID-19. Some clones are missing from TCRdb's copy, which holds only in-frame ones; the method was immunoSEQ multiplex PCR. The profile shows 200,000 to 250,000 clones, roughly 85% of them singletons. Material for sequencing was PBMCs or T cells enriched from blood (not recorded which). Source of these receptors: a woman aged 40 to 50 with acute COVID-19.

The rearrangement joins TRBV11-2 to TRBJ1-6, with a possible D match to TRBD1 (5 bases). The CDR3 spans 13 residues. Germline lookup yields CDR1 SGHAT and CDR2 FQNNGV. V lost 4 bases and J lost 8, with 9 bases in between. The CDR3 coding sequence is TGTGCCAGCAGCTCCCTGACAGATTCACCCCTCCACTTT. This encodes CASSSLTDSPLHF.

This CDR3 reads CASSQAGAGPEQFF. The DNA for the CDR3 is TGTGCCAGCAGCCAGGCGGGGGCGGGGCCTGAGCAGTTCTTC. The chain is built from TRBV14 and TRBJ2-1; the D gene is possibly TRBD2 (7 bases). Per germline, CDR1 SGHDN and CDR2 FVKESK. CDR3 length: 14 amino acids. V was trimmed by 3 bases and J by 9 bases, leaving 15 bases between them.

The rearrangement uses TRBV7-8 and TRBJ2-3, with D perhaps TRBD2 (5 bases). This CDR3 has 13 amino acids. CDR1 and CDR2 from the germline V gene are SGHVS and FQNEAQ. V dropped 1 base and J dropped 6 bases, with 8 bases sitting between them. The CDR3 nucleotides read TGTGCCAGCAGCTTAGGAGGGCGGGATACGCAGTATTTT. Protein product: CASSLGGRDTQYF.

The CDR3, as DNA: TGTGCCAGCAGCCTCCCCCACAGGGACTACGAGCAGTACTTC. Protein sequence: CASSLPHRDYEQYF. This chain uses TRBV28 with TRBJ2-7; the D gene is possibly TRBD1 (6 bases). This CDR3 region has 14 residues. V lost 6 bases, J lost 3 bases, and 15 bases lay in between. Looked up from germline, CDR1 is MDHEN and CDR2 is SYDVKM.

The CDR3 protein is CASSLKDRLAGSYNEQFF. CDR3 nucleotides: TGTGCCAGCAGTTTAAAGGACCGCCTAGCGGGATCCTACAATGAGCAGTTCTTC. This chain uses TRBV28 with TRBJ2-1; TRBD2 agrees at 9 bases. CDR3 size: 18 residues. Germline-derived CDR1 and CDR2 are MDHEN and SYDVKM. The trim removed 2 bases at V and 1 base at J, leaving 9 bases unmatched.

The genes are TRBV7-9 and TRBJ2-1; 7 positions match TRBD2. This CDR3 has 12 amino acids. V shed 8 bases and J 6 bases; nucleotides not matched to a gene: 4. From germline, CDR1 is SEHNR and CDR2 FQNEAQ (reference sequence). The CDR3 sequence: CASAGVGNEQFF. CDR3 sequence (DNA): TGTGCCAGCGCGGGGGTAGGCAATGAGCAGTTCTTC.

The chain couples TRBV4-2 to TRBJ2-1, with 12 nucleotides matching TRBD2. J lost 8 bases, V lost 1 base, and 12 bases had no gene match. CDR3 length: 18 amino acids. Germline values: CDR1 LGHNA, CDR2 YNFKEQ. CDR3 sequence: CASSQVGLAGSPGHEQFF. CDR3 sequence (DNA): TGTGCCAGCAGCCAAGTAGGACTAGCGGGAAGTCCAGGGCATGAGCAGTTCTTC.

The table lists this clone with a few counts. CDR3 loop: CASRSPPAGSNTGELFF. In DNA, the CDR3 is TGTGCAAGTCGCTCCCCCCCAGCGGGGTCGAACACCGGGGAGCTGTTTTTT. The chain employs TRBV12-2 and TRBJ2-2; no DNA check was done on the table's D call, TRBD2. TRBV12-2 is a recognized pseudogene. There are 17 residues in the CDR3.

The V call is TRBV11-2, the J call TRBJ2-3; D unresolved. CDR3 length: 15 residues. Deletions cut 1 base from V and 2 bases from J, with 10 bases between. The germline V gene has CDR1 SGHAT and CDR2 FQNNGV. CDR3 amino acids: CASSLVVPPTDTQYF. DNA for the CDR3: TGTGCCAGCAGCTTAGTAGTACCCCCCACAGATACGCAGTATTTT.

This rearrangement joins TRBV27 to TRBJ2-7; D might be TRBD2 (6 bases). With 5 bases removed from V and 0 bases from J, the gap between germline ends came to 14 bases. The CDR3 spans 15 residues. Germline V gene lookup returns CDR1 MNHEY and CDR2 SMNVEV (reference sequence). CDR3 amino acids: CASSIRQRVSYEQYF. CDR3 DNA: TGTGCCAGCAGTATTCGACAGCGGGTCTCCTACGAGCAGTACTTC.

The gene calls are TRBV28 and TRBJ2-7; D call uncertain. The CDR3 runs 13 residues. The ends were cut back, 5 bases at V and 10 bases at J, with 18 bases in the middle. Per germline, CDR1 MDHEN and CDR2 SYDVKM. The CDR3 sequence: CASSTPSPSEQYF. The CDR3 region has the DNA TGTGCCAGCAGTACTCCCTCTCCGAGCGAACAGTACTTC.

The rearrangement uses TRBV7-2 and TRBJ2-1; 7 positions match TRBD2. CDR3 length: 15 amino acids. V lost 5 bases, J lost 1 base, and 5 bases stayed unmatched. Germline assignment: CDR1 SGHTA and CDR2 FQGNSA. The DNA for the CDR3 is TGTGCCAGCAGCCCGCGGACTAGTTCCTACAATGAGCAGTTCTTC. Protein product: CASSPRTSSYNEQFF.

The rearrangement uses TRBV11-2 and TRBJ2-7, with a possible D match to TRBD1 (5 bases). V lost 0 bases and J lost 4, with 10 bases in between. Germline CDR1 and CDR2: SGHAT and FQNNGV. The CDR3 is 14 amino acids. CDR3 residues: CASSLDAGIYEQYF. CDR3 DNA sequence: TGTGCCAGCAGCTTAGATGCAGGGATTTACGAGCAGTACTTC.